These T cell receptor beta chains were read from a single sample in a study of T-cell reconstitution after alpha-beta-depleted transplantation in children. Each CDR3 protein is one row after TCRdb ran MiXCR on the PCR reads. The table includes fewer than 450,000 distinct CDR3 sequences, about 17% detected once. The specimen was PBMCs, mostly from graft donor cells, collected 360 days after TCRalphabeta/CD19-depleted stem cell transplant. The receptor source for this set is a male patient between 2 and 15 years old who had a stem cell transplant for acute lymphoblastic leukemia, so the T cells may come from the graft donor. Each CDR3 is given with its conserved first and last residue. A D gene is named only where the DNA matches it firmly. The listing skips clone size in some rows; elsewhere it reads once, few, many or a size class.

>TRBJ2-1|.|TRBD1|TRBV4-3
TGCGCCAGCAGCCAGGGACCCGGGACAGGGGGTTACAATGAGCAGTTCTTC
CASSQGPGTGGYNEQFF
>TRBJ2-1|.|TRBD2|TRBV28
TGTGCCAGCAGTTTACTACTAGCGGGAGTGATCAATGAGCAGTTCTTC
CASSLLLAGVINEQFF
>TRBJ2-3|.|.|TRBV11-2
TGTGCCAGCAGCTTGGGGATAGCGATTCTTGGAGATACGCAGTATTTT
CASSLGIAILGDTQYF
>TRBJ2-1|few|.|TRBV5-1
TGCGCCAGCAGCAGCCTTGGCGGGAAAGACAATGAGCAGTTCTTC
CASSSLGGKDNEQFF
>TRBJ2-1|.|TRBD1|TRBV4-3
TGCGCCAGCAGCCAAGAAGGGACAGAGGGCTATGAGCAGTTCTTC
CASSQEGTEGYEQFF
>TRBJ1-3|few|.|TRBV29-1
TGCAGCGTTGCCAGGGTGACCTCTGGAAACACCATATATTTT
CSVARVTSGNTIYF
>TRBJ2-1|.|TRBD1|TRBV4-3
TGCGCCAGCAGCCACACAGGGGAAGGTGAGCAGTTCTTC
CASSHTGEGEQFF
>TRBJ2-1|few|TRBD2|TRBV12-3/TRBV12-4
TGTGCCAGCAGTTTAGTAGGACTAGTCTCCTACAATGAGCAGTTCTTC
CASSLVGLVSYNEQFF
>TRBJ2-7|.|TRBD1|TRBV5-6
TGTGCCAGCAGCTACCTCGGAACAGGGGGGCACGAGCAGTACTTC
CASSYLGTGGHEQYF
>TRBJ2-2|few|.|TRBV20-1
TGCAGTGCTAAAAAGGGAGGAAATACCGGGGAGCTGTTTTTT
CSAKKGGNTGELFF
>TRBJ2-3|.|.|TRBV6-2/TRBV6-3
TGTGCCAGCAAGAGGGCCCCCACAGATACGCAGTATTTT
CASKRAPTDTQYF
>TRBJ2-7|few|.|TRBV29-1
TGCAGCTACCAAGACGAAAGGTACGAGCAGTACTTC
CSYQDERYEQYF
>TRBJ2-5|few|.|TRBV5-6
TGTGCCAGCAGCTTTACTGGGCCGCGGGAGACCCAGTACTTC
CASSFTGPRETQYF
>TRBJ2-5|.|.|TRBV28
TGTGCCAGCAGGCGGGAAGGGGGAGAGACCCAGTACTTC
CASRREGGETQYF
>TRBJ2-3|.|TRBD2|TRBV12-3/TRBV12-4
TGTGCCAGCAGTCCCGCGACTAGCGGAATACCAATGAGCACAGATACGCAGTATTTT
CASSPATSGIPMSTDTQYF
>TRBJ2-3|few|.|TRBV20-1
TGCAGTGCTAGAGTGGGAGTTGGGTCAGATACGCAGTATTTT
CSARVGVGSDTQYF
>TRBJ2-1|.|.|TRBV20-1
TGCAGTGCTAGAGATTACTTAGCGGACGGGGTCAGATTC
CSARDYLADGVRF
>TRBJ2-7|many|TRBD2|TRBV20-1
TGCAGTGCTACCTCTCTAGCGGGAGTATCCTACGAGCAGTACTTC
CSATSLAGVSYEQYF
>TRBJ1-5|few|TRBD1|TRBV6-5
TGTGCCAGCAGTCAGAGACAGGGTGTTCAGCCCCAGCATTTT
CASSQRQGVQPQHF
>TRBJ2-3|.|.|TRBV28
TGTGCCAGCAGTTTAGCGGGGTATAGCACAGATACGCAGTATTTT
CASSLAGYSTDTQYF
>TRBJ2-7|few|.|TRBV12-3/TRBV12-4
TGTGCCAGCAGTTTAGACCTCATCTCCTACGAGCAGTACTTC
CASSLDLISYEQYF
>TRBJ1-1|.|.|TRBV19
TGTGCCAGTAAAGAAGCGGGCCGTGTGAACACTGAAGCTTTCTTT
CASKEAGRVNTEAFF
>TRBJ2-2|many|TRBD1|TRBV7-9
TGTGCCAGCAGGTCTACCCCGGGACAGGTCCGGACCGGGGAGCTGTTTTTT
CASRSTPGQVRTGELFF
>TRBJ2-7|few|.|TRBV5-1
TGCGCCAGCAGCTTGGCGTCATCCTCCTACGAGCAGTACTTC
CASSLASSSYEQYF
>TRBJ2-3|few|TRBD2|TRBV5-1
TGCGCCAGCAGCACCGGGACTAGCGGGAGAGGTGCGGATACGCAGTATTTT
CASSTGTSGRGADTQYF
>TRBJ2-7|few|.|TRBV28
TGTGCCAGCAGTTTAAGGGGCTCCGGCGGCGACTACGAGCAGTACTTC
CASSLRGSGGDYEQYF
>TRBJ2-1|few|TRBD2|TRBV29-1
TGCAGCGTTGAGGAGGGACTAGATCTGTTCTGGCCCTACAATGAGCAGTTCTTC
CSVEEGLDLFWPYNEQFF
>TRBJ2-1|few|TRBD1|TRBV20-1
TGCAGTGCTAGAGACCGACAGGGCCACAATGAGCAGTTCTTC
CSARDRQGHNEQFF
>TRBJ2-5|few|.|TRBV7-2
TGTGCCAGCAGCTCTCCAACCACCACTGAGACCCAGTACTTC
CASSSPTTTETQYF
>TRBJ2-1|few|TRBD2|TRBV7-2
TGTGCCAGCAGCTCGGGACTAGCGATCTCCTACAATGAGCAGTTCTTC
CASSSGLAISYNEQFF
>TRBJ2-4|many|.|TRBV4-1
TGCGCCAGCAGCCAAGATCCGGCAGGGTTAGCCAAAAACATTCAGTACTTC
CASSQDPAGLAKNIQYF
>TRBJ1-2|few|.|TRBV29-1
TGCAGCGTTGAAGAATCTGGGGAGGACGGGTATGGCTACACCTTC
CSVEESGEDGYGYTF
>TRBJ2-7|.|.|TRBV12-3/TRBV12-4
TGTGCCAGCAGTTTAAACACTTACTACGAGCAGTACTTC
CASSLNTYYEQYF
>TRBJ2-3|.|.|TRBV29-1
.
CSVGSGTREKYF
>TRBJ2-5|.|TRBD1|TRBV24-1
TGTGCCACCAGTGAGCTTGGGACAGGAAGGACAAAAGAGACCCAGTACTTC
CATSELGTGRTKETQYF
>TRBJ2-1|many|.|TRBV11-2
TGTGCCAGCAGCCTAGAGCCCCTCTTCCTCTACAATGAGCAGTTCTTC
CASSLEPLFLYNEQFF
>TRBJ2-4|.|TRBD2|TRBV20-1
TGCAGTGCTCGACTAGCGGGGGAGTACATTCAGTACTTC
CSARLAGEYIQYF
>TRBJ1-2|few|.|TRBV5-1
TGCGCCAGCAGCTTGGGGGACCGGACGGACCATGATGGCTACACCTTC
CASSLGDRTDHDGYTF
>TRBJ2-1|few|TRBD1|TRBV11-2
TGTGCCAGCAGCTTAAGGGGGCGGATGGGCAATGAGCAGTTCTTC
CASSLRGRMGNEQFF
>TRBJ2-3|many|.|TRBV6-6
TGTGCCAGCGAAGGTTTCGCCACAGATACGCAGTATTTT
CASEGFATDTQYF
>TRBJ1-2|.|TRBD1|TRBV3-1
TGTGCCAGCAGCCTCTCGAAAGGGACAGGGGGCGCTAACTATGGCTACACCTTC
CASSLSKGTGGANYGYTF
>TRBJ2-3|few|.|TRBV20-1
TGCAGTGCTAGCGGGAGCCTTATAAACACAGATACGCAGTATTTT
CSASGSLINTDTQYF
>TRBJ2-2|few|TRBD2|TRBV5-1
TGCGCCAGCAGCTTACTAGCGGGACAAAACACCGGGGAGCTGTTTTTT
CASSLLAGQNTGELFF
>TRBJ2-1|few|.|TRBV7-9
TGTGCCAGCAGTCCTCCCTGGAATGAGCAGTTCTTC
CASSPPWNEQFF
>TRBJ2-3|.|.|TRBV20-1
TGCAGTGCTAGGGCCCGCGTTAGCAGTCCCTACACAGATACGCAGTATTTT
CSARARVSSPYTDTQYF
>TRBJ1-4|.|TRBD1|TRBV5-1
TGCGCCAGCAGCCATCGACAGGGCCTTAATGAAAAACTGTTTTTT
CASSHRQGLNEKLFF
>TRBJ2-1|many|.|TRBV20-1
TGCAGTGCTGGGACTCCCAGCCCCAATGAGCAGTTCTTC
CSAGTPSPNEQFF
>TRBJ1-1|few|.|TRBV5-1
TGCGCCAGCAGCTTCTGGGGGGAGAACACTGAAGCTTTCTTT
CASSFWGENTEAFF
>TRBJ1-6|many|.|TRBV5-1
TGCGCCAGCAGCCCTCGTTCACCCCTCCACTTT
CASSPRSPLHF
>TRBJ2-7|many|TRBD1|TRBV19
TGTGCCAGTAGTGTCGGAGGGACAGGATCCTACGAGCAGTACTTC
CASSVGGTGSYEQYF
>TRBJ2-3|many|TRBD1|TRBV9
TGTGCCAGCTGCCGGCGGACAGGGCGGGATACGCAGTATTTT
CASCRRTGRDTQYF
>TRBJ2-3|.|.|TRBV4-2
TGTGCCAGCAGCCCAGGCCCGGACACAGATACGCAGTATTTT
CASSPGPDTDTQYF
>TRBJ2-1|few|TRBD1|TRBV4-2
TGTGCCAGCAGCCAAGCTTATAAGGGGGCGCATGAGCAGTTCTTC
CASSQAYKGAHEQFF
>TRBJ2-5|.|.|TRBV18
TGTGCCAGCTCACCTCCCGCCCGAATTGAGACCCAGTACTTC
CASSPPARIETQYF
>TRBJ1-1|few|.|TRBV5-6
TGTGCCAGCACCGTTGGGGGGGACAACACTGAAGCTTTCTTT
CASTVGGDNTEAFF